The sequence of this T cell receptor beta chain was determined in a study of T-cell memory formation after mild COVID-19. Study-level information: TCR clusters were largely donor specific. Study outcomes and limitations: Contracting clones from day 15 to 85 showed balanced CD4/CD8; later expanders favored CD4+.

Looked up from germline, CDR1 is MNHEY and CDR2 is SVGEGT. V dropped 7 bases and J dropped 9 bases, with 12 bases sitting between them. CDR3 length equals 12 residues. TCRdb passed the 5' RACE reads through MiXCR, listing each CDR3 protein once. The data hold about 68,000 distinct CDR3 sequences, with over 15% observed a single time. On this clonotype: What it binds is unknown.

Sequencing was carried out using PBMCs or a T cell subset sorted from them (not recorded which). The rearrangement links TRBV6-2 or TRBV6-3 to TRBJ2-2; D may be TRBD2 (5 bases). This sequence was found in an adult woman who had mild COVID-19 (a few samples of this study predate the infection). Cell type and time point are not known. The CDR3, as DNA: TGTGCCAGCACCTCGGAGGTCCGGGAGCTGTTTTTT. It specifies CASTSEVRELFF.